The 23 T cell receptor beta chains below come from one sample, sequenced in a study of neoadjuvant nivolumab and ipilimumab in lung cancer. Produced via immunoSEQ multiplex PCR; TCRdb's table is partial and in-frame only. Seen here are approximately 35,000 clones, about 92% observed once, and the top ten hold around 2.2%. The sample consisted of peripheral blood, taken after neoadjuvant nivolumab, alone or with ipilimumab, at or shortly before surgery. These receptors all come from an adult with non-small cell lung cancer.

The chain couples TRBV11-2 to TRBJ2-1; TRBD2 matches 8 bases. V shed 5 bases and J 3 bases; nucleotides not matched to a gene: 6. This CDR3 contains 15 residues. Germline CDR1 reads SGHAT; CDR2 reads FQNNGV. The CDR3 DNA reads TGTGCCAGCAGCCTCGTAGCGGGATTCTACAATGAGCAGTTCTTC. Encoded protein: CASSLVAGFYNEQFF. Using reference TRBV11-2 and TRBJ2-1 for the parts outside the CDR3, the full variable domain is EAGVAQSPRYKIIEKRQSVAFWCNPISGHATLYWYQQILGQGPKLLIQFQNNGVVDDSQLPKDRFSAERLKGVDSTLKIQPAKLEDSAVYLCASSLVAGFYNEQFFGPGTRLTVL.

The chain recombines TRBV29-1 with TRBJ2-1; TRBD2 agrees at 15 bases. The J segment lost 3 bases and the V segment lost 6 bases, leaving 9 bases of the junction unmatched. Per germline, CDR1 SQVTM and CDR2 ANQGSEA. This CDR3 spans 17 amino acids. CDR3 DNA: TGCAGCGTCAAAGGGACTAGCGGGAGGAATAACTACAATGAGCAGTTCTTC. The encoded protein is CSVKGTSGRNNYNEQFF.

A note on this clone: Other DNA sequences in this specimen translate into the identical CDR3. J is TRBJ1-5 and V is TRBV7-2; D is unresolved. The CDR3 extends over 13 amino acids. Germline CDR1 and CDR2: SGHTA and FQGNSA. Trimming took off 5 bases at V and 3 bases at J, with 8 bases between the two ends. The DNA for the CDR3 is TGTGCCAGCAGCCTCATTGACAATCAGCCCCAGCATTTT. Its protein is CASSLIDNQPQHF.

The chain is built from TRBV5-1 and TRBJ2-1; 8 bases align to TRBD2. Germline V CDR1 and CDR2: SGHRS, YFSETQ. CDR3 length: 13 amino acids. The J segment lost 14 bases and the V segment lost 4 bases, leaving 11 bases of the junction unmatched. This CDR3 is CASSDQLAEGKFF. The CDR3 region has the DNA TGCGCCAGCAGCGATCAACTAGCGGAAGGGAAGTTCTTC.

The rearrangement uses TRBV5-4 and TRBJ2-1, with 10 positions matching TRBD2. The CDR3 contains 17 residues. In germline, CDR1 is SGHNT, CDR2 YYREEE (reference sequence). V trimming: 4 bases; J trimming: 7 bases; junction bases outside the gene matches: 14. CDR3 nucleotide sequence: TGTGCCAGCAGCCTGACTCCGGGACTAGCGACGCGGAATGAGCAGTTCTTC. Protein: CASSLTPGLATRNEQFF.

This rearrangement joins TRBV6-5 to TRBJ2-5; tentatively, D is TRBD1 or TRBD2 (6 bases each). V was cut by 5 bases and J by 5 bases, with 12 bases left in between. This CDR3 is 13 amino acids long. Germline assignment: CDR1 MNHEY and CDR2 SVGAGI. CDR3 loop: CASSKRRGETQYF. CDR3 bases: TGTGCCAGCAGTAAGAGGAGGGGGGAGACCCAGTACTTC.

This CDR3 reads CASNDGRAGYTF. The CDR3 DNA reads as TGTGCCAGCAATGACGGCAGGGCTGGCTACACCTTC. The chain has TRBV28 and TRBJ1-2; maybe TRBD1 (5 bases). V was clipped by 7 bases and J by 7 bases, with 13 bases between them. Germline V gives CDR1 MDHEN, CDR2 SYDVKM. The CDR3 is made up of 12 amino acids.

J is TRBJ2-4 and V is TRBV5-4, with D perhaps TRBD2 (6 bases). Germline CDR1 reads SGHNT; CDR2 reads YYREEE (reference sequence). Trimming took 3 bases from V and 7 from J, leaving 20 bases between them. This CDR3 is 16 amino acids long. Here the CDR3 reads CASSSRAQGLENIQYF. The CDR3, as DNA: TGTGCCAGCAGCTCACGAGCTCAGGGACTGGAGAACATTCAGTACTTC. The whole variable domain, filled in from reference TRBV5-4 and TRBJ2-4, reads ETGVTQSPTHLIKTRGQQVTLRCSSQSGHNTVSWYQQALGQGPQFIFQYYREEENGRGNFPPRFSGLQFPNYSSELNVNALELDDSALYLCASSSRAQGLENIQYFGAGTRLSVL.

The J gene is TRBJ1-5, the V gene TRBV6-1; 7 bases are shared with TRBD1. The trim removed 0 bases at V and 6 bases at J, leaving 8 bases unmatched. Germline values: CDR1 MNHNS, CDR2 SASEGT. CDR3 length: 16 residues. The CDR3 bases are TGTGCCAGCAGTGAAGCCACAGGGGATACCACTCAGCCCCAGCATTTT. It codes for CASSEATGDTTQPQHF.

The chain carries TRBV6-6 and TRBJ1-1, with a possible D match to TRBD1 (5 bases). The CDR3 length is 13 residues. Germline CDR1 reads MNHNY; CDR2 reads SVGAGI (reference sequence). The V and J ends lost 8 bases and 1 base respectively, with 11 bases between them. CDR3 DNA: TGTGCCAGCGTCCCAGGACAGAACACTGAAGCTTTCTTT. Translation: CASVPGQNTEAFF.

The chain is built from TRBV28 and TRBJ2-6; D remains unclear. Germline lookup yields CDR1 MDHEN and CDR2 SYDVKM. Trimming took 3 bases from V and 4 from J, leaving 4 bases between them. This CDR3 is 13 amino acids long. CDR3 loop: CASSFPGANVLTF. As DNA, the CDR3 is TGTGCCAGCAGTTTCCCCGGGGCCAACGTCCTGACTTTC. Looking up the rest from reference TRBV28 and TRBJ2-6 gives the full variable domain: DVKVTQSSRYLVKRTGEKVFLECVQDMDHENMFWYRQDPGLGLRLIYFSYDVKMKEKGDIPEGYSVSREKKERFSLILESASTNQTSMYLCASSFPGANVLTFGAGSRLTVL.

In this sample, this clone turned up a few times. J is TRBJ1-1 and V is TRBV6-1; D is possibly TRBD1 (5 bases). Germline V CDR1 and CDR2: MNHNS, SASEGT. V was shortened by 7 bases and J by 0 bases, with 12 bases between the two germline ends. The CDR3 loop spans 14 amino acids. The CDR3 nucleotides read TGTGCCAGCACTTCGGGGCTGATGAACACTGAAGCTTTCTTT. This sequence encodes CASTSGLMNTEAFF.

The V and J genes are TRBV19 and TRBJ2-1; possibly TRBD2 for D (6 bases). Per the germline V gene, CDR1 is LNHDA and CDR2 is SQIVND (reference sequence). The CDR3 loop spans 15 amino acids. Trimming removed 3 bases at V and 9 bases at J, with 18 bases between. CDR3 coding DNA: TGTGCCAGTAGTATCGGACTACAGCCCTACGGTGAGCAGTTCTTC. It is translated as CASSIGLQPYGEQFF.

The gene calls are TRBV18 and TRBJ2-7; 9 bases are shared with TRBD1. V trimming: 6 bases; J trimming: 0 bases; junction bases outside the gene matches: 12. Germline V gives CDR1 KGHSH, CDR2 LQKENI. The CDR3 has 17 amino acids. Here the CDR3 reads CASSPTGGDFISYEQYF. CDR3 nucleotide sequence: TGTGCCAGCTCCCCAACAGGGGGCGATTTCATCTCCTACGAGCAGTACTTC.

This chain connects TRBV7-9 to TRBJ1-1; D unclear. Trimming cost V 4 bases and J 2 bases, with 11 bases left between them. This CDR3 has 14 amino acids. Germline assignment: CDR1 SEHNR and CDR2 FQNEAQ (reference sequence). The CDR3 nucleotides read TGTGCCAGCAGCTCGTTCCTTGGTAACACTGAAGCTTTCTTT. Translation gives CASSSFLGNTEAFF. Complete variable domain (other parts from reference TRBV7-9 and TRBJ1-1): DTGVSQNPRHKITKRGQNVTFRCDPISEHNRLYWYRQTLGQGPEFLTYFQNEAQLEKSRLLSDRFSAERPKGSFSTLEIQRTEQGDSAMYLCASSSFLGNTEAFFGQGTRLTVV.

The J gene is TRBJ2-5, the V gene TRBV29-1; D is possibly TRBD2 (7 bases). The CDR3 contains 14 residues. Trimming removed 8 bases at V and 5 bases at J, with 21 bases between. From germline, CDR1 is SQVTM and CDR2 ANQGSEA. This chain's CDR3 is CSTGRGAKGETQYF. CDR3 DNA: TGCAGCACCGGCCGGGGGGCAAAGGGGGAGACCCAGTACTTC. Based on the CDR3 plus reference TRBV29-1 and TRBJ2-5, the full variable domain is SAVISQKPSRDICQRGTSLTIQCQVDSQVTMMFWYRQQPGQSLTLIATANQGSEATYESGFVIDKFPISRPNLTFSTLTVSNMSPEDSSIYLCSTGRGAKGETQYFGPGTRLLVL.

The chain employs TRBV6-4 and TRBJ2-1, with TRBD2 matching over 11 bases. The CDR3 sequence is 16 residues long. V lost 5 bases to trimming and J lost 3 bases; unmatched junction nucleotides: 6. Germline CDR1 MRHNA, CDR2 SNTAGT. In nucleotides, the CDR3 is TGTGCCAGCAGTTCCTCCGGGACTAGCGGCTACAATGAGCAGTTCTTC. It translates to CASSSSGTSGYNEQFF.

The chain links TRBV11-1 to TRBJ2-7, with D possibly called TRBD1 or TRBD2 (5 bases each). The V and J ends lost 1 base and 1 base respectively, with 5 bases between them. CDR3 length: 13 amino acids. CDR1 and CDR2 (germline): SGHAT, FQDESV (reference sequence). The CDR3, as DNA: TGTGCCAGCAGCTTAGGGGGGTCCTACGAGCAGTACTTC. Translation: CASSLGGSYEQYF. The full variable domain, in which reference TRBV11-1 and TRBJ2-7 provide the parts outside the CDR3, is EAEVAQSPRYKITEKSQAVAFWCDPISGHATLYWYRQILGQGPELLVQFQDESVVDDSQLPKDRFSAERLKGVDSTLKIQPAELGDSAMYLCASSLGGSYEQYFGPGTRLTVT.

This clone occurred a few times. This sequence joins TRBV9 and TRBJ2-7; 7 bases match TRBD2. Germline CDR1 is SGDLS and CDR2 is YYNGEE. The V segment lost 0 bases and the J segment 4 bases; nucleotides outside the gene matches: 1. The CDR3 extends over 13 amino acids. The CDR3 loop is CASSVAAGYEQYF. The DNA for the CDR3 is TGTGCCAGCAGCGTAGCAGCGGGATACGAGCAGTACTTC.

This chain joins TRBV5-1 and TRBJ2-5, with 14 bases matching TRBD2. Per germline, CDR1 SGHRS and CDR2 YFSETQ. CDR3 size: 15 residues. V shed 7 bases, J shed 4 bases, and the junction held 6 bases outside the gene matches. The CDR3 sequence is CASCSGLAGAETQYF. CDR3 coding DNA: TGCGCCAGCTGCTCGGGACTAGCGGGAGCAGAGACCCAGTACTTC. Combining the CDR3 with reference TRBV5-1 and TRBJ2-5 gives the whole variable domain KAGVTQTPRYLIKTRGQQVTLSCSPISGHRSVSWYQQTPGQGLQFLFEYFSETQRNKGNFPGRFSGRQFSNSRSEMNVSTLELGDSALYLCASCSGLAGAETQYFGPGTRLLVL.

The CDR3 protein is CASRPGWRTEAFF. In DNA, the CDR3 is TGTGCCAGCCGGCCGGGGTGGAGGACTGAAGCTTTCTTT. The chain links TRBV6-1 to TRBJ1-1; D gene unclear. The CDR3 has 13 amino acids. The V and J ends lost 8 bases and 5 bases respectively, with 15 bases between them. Per germline, CDR1 MNHNS and CDR2 SASEGT.

The J gene is TRBJ1-2, the V gene TRBV6-1; a possible D gene is TRBD1 (6 bases). This CDR3 is 16 amino acids long. Trimming shortened V by 2 bases and J by 2 bases, and 15 bases separated the two germline ends. Looked up from germline, CDR1 is MNHNS and CDR2 is SASEGT. The chain's CDR3 is CASSEWGDTGNYGYTF. In nucleotides, the CDR3 is TGTGCCAGCAGTGAATGGGGGGACACCGGGAACTATGGCTACACCTTC.

The gene calls are TRBV7-9 and TRBJ2-7; a weak D match, TRBD1 (6 bases). The CDR3 is 12 residues long. V was trimmed by 5 bases and J by 5 bases, leaving 10 bases between them. Germline CDR1 is SEHNR and CDR2 is FQNEAQ (reference sequence). CDR3 nucleotide sequence: TGTGCCAGCAGCACGGACAGTAACGAGCAGTACTTC. Its translation is CASSTDSNEQYF.